This note documents a single T cell receptor (beta chain) sequence. The data originate from a study of blood T cell repertoires in COVID-19. Study-wide background: Researchers got acute and convalescent COVID-19 samples from the United States, Italy and Spain. Nucleic acid was either cDNA or gDNA, and it came from T cells, B-cell-depleted T cells, or PBMCs.

Participants' own reports of clinical history determined their cohort assignment. The CDR3 is made up of 16 amino acids. V trimming: 4 bases; J trimming: 5 bases; junction bases outside the gene matches: 12. Per germline, CDR1 SGHKS and CDR2 YYEKEE (reference sequence). In the source study's methods: Reference gene primer amplification yielded estimated nucleated cell counts. Using immunoSEQ multiplex PCR, the repertoire was profiled, and TCRdb retains in-frame clones only, with some absent. V, J and clone size are those of that table, while D and trimming were read from the DNA. Here the sample spans 320,000 or so clones, roughly 87% being singletons.

The sequence was obtained from a woman under 40 who had recovered from COVID-19. The sample was PBMCs or T cells enriched from blood (not recorded which). This rearrangement joins TRBV5-5 to TRBJ2-7; 10 bases agree with TRBD1. The CDR3 DNA reads as TGTGCCAGCAGCCCCGGGACAGGGGAATCACTACACGAGCAGTACTTC. Encoded protein: CASSPGTGESLHEQYF. The full variable domain, completed using reference TRBV5-5 and TRBJ2-7, is DAGVTQSPTHLIKTRGQQVTLRCSPISGHKSVSWYQQVLGQGPQFIFQYYEKEERGRGNFPDRFSARQFPNYSSELNVNALLLGDSALYLCASSPGTGESLHEQYFGPGTRLTVT.